A selection of T cell receptor beta chains follows, all from one sample in a study of OX40 agonist ivuxolimab in advanced cancers. Clones were read by immunoSEQ multiplex PCR, and TCRdb kept only the in-frame ones, dropping some. The repertoire holds some 51,000 clones, with approximately 86% as singletons. The specimen comprised CD4+ or CD8+ T cells sorted from blood, sampled in a trial of the OX40 agonist ivuxolimab. Receptors originate from an adult with an advanced solid tumor such as melanoma, head and neck, liver or kidney cancer. The CDR3 runs from the conserved cysteine through the conserved F or W. A D gene is named only where the DNA matches it firmly. Clone sizes are given selectively: once, few, many, or a class where the clone is expanded.

TRBJ2-1 | - | - | TRBV7-3 | TGTGCCAGCAGCTTACGAGGCGATGAGCAGTTCTTC | CASSLRGDEQFF
TRBJ1-2 | - | - | TRBV7-9 | TGTGCCAGCAGCTGGGGGGACTCCATCTATGGCTACACCTTC | CASSWGDSIYGYTF
TRBJ2-3 | - | - | TRBV5-4 | TGTGCCGACTGGGTGGGTGATGCCCCAGATACGCAGTATTTT | CADWVGDAPDTQYF
TRBJ2-7 | - | TRBD1 | TRBV7-2 | TGTGCCAGCAGCTTCCGGGACAGAGCCTACGAGCAGTACTTC | CASSFRDRAYEQYF
TRBJ2-7 | - | - | TRBV5-6 | TGTGCCAGCAGCCTGGGACCGACCTACGAGCAGTACTTC | CASSLGPTYEQYF
TRBJ1-5 | few | - | TRBV19 | TGTGCCAGTAGCTTAAGGGGGGATCAGCCCCAGCATTTT | CASSLRGDQPQHF
TRBJ2-1 | - | - | TRBV10-3 | TGTGCCATCAGTGATGTCAGTGAGCAGTTCTTC | CAISDVSEQFF
TRBJ1-1 | - | - | TRBV7-3 | TGTGCCAGCAGCTTAACCCCTGAAGCTTTCTTT | CASSLTPEAFF
TRBJ1-1 | - | - | TRBV7-2 | TGTGCCAGCAGCTTACTTGAAGCTATGAACACTGAAGCTTTCTTT | CASSLLEAMNTEAFF
TRBJ2-5 | - | TRBD1 | TRBV19 | TGTGCCAGTAGTATTGGGACAGGGCTGGGAGAGACCCAGTACTTC | CASSIGTGLGETQYF
TRBJ1-1 | few | - | TRBV12-5 | TGTGCTAGTGGTTTGATGAACACTGAAGCTTTCTTT | CASGLMNTEAFF
TRBJ1-2 | - | - | TRBV5-4 | TGTGCCAGCAGCTTGACAGGGAGTCTTGGCTACACCTTC | CASSLTGSLGYTF
TRBJ2-4 | - | - | TRBV7-9 | TGTGCCAGCAGCCGAGGGGAAAACATTCAGTACTTC | CASSRGENIQYF